This record looks at one T cell receptor (beta chain) sequence and its context. Its antigen is as yet unknown. Next came a second PCR, run for about 6 to 12 cycles, which used a sample-barcoded 5' primer along with a J-beta primer mix. Each CDR3 protein is one row after TCRdb ran MiXCR on the 5' RACE reads. The table shows around 750,000 distinct CDR3 sequences, with about 53% occurring only once. Healthy individuals of Caucasian origin from Russia, aged roughly 6 to 95, served as donors. The sample belongs to a study of blood T cells in healthy people across ages. Across the study: Per two T cells, template switching captured roughly one barcoded beta molecule. Overall study findings and caveats: Both naive CD4+ cell counts and diversity were greater in long-lived donors than in aged donors.

Trimming took 0 bases from V and 7 from J, leaving 10 bases between them. The CDR3 covers 13 residues. Germline CDR1 and CDR2: MGHRA and YSYEKL. The sequence came from a man older than 75 in good health. The sequencing input was blood. The chain couples TRBV4-1 to TRBJ2-7, with D possibly matching TRBD2 (5 bases). CDR3 sequence (DNA): TGCGCCAGCAGCCAAGATTTAGGACTTGAGCAGTACTTC. Residues: CASSQDLGLEQYF.